This T cell receptor beta chain was found in a study of T cells after yellow fever vaccination. As regards this clonotype: Antigen: not known.

Study-wide points: A secondary response was less intense yet reached its peak sooner, at day 5 versus 15.

A universal primer site and UMIs were added as TCR cDNA was made by 5'RACE template switching. Each CDR3 protein gets one entry after TCRdb re-called the 5' RACE reads with MiXCR. The sample comprises about 630,000 distinct CDR3 sequences, 9% to 15% of which are singletons, and 15% rests with the top ten. The sequence was obtained from a man aged 30 to 39 who received the YFV17D yellow fever vaccine. The specimen comprised PBMCs, sampled on the day of the yellow fever booster vaccination.

The chain's CDR3 is CASRQGWLDGSMNTEAFF. The CDR3 coding sequence is TGCGCCAGCAGACAGGGGTGGTTAGACGGTAGTATGAACACTGAAGCTTTCTTT. The chain links TRBV4-3 to TRBJ1-1; 7 positions match TRBD1. The V segment lost 6 bases and the J segment 0 bases; nucleotides outside the gene matches: 16. The CDR3 is 18 amino acids. Germline-derived CDR1 and CDR2 are LGHNA and YSLEER.